This TCR beta chain stems from a study of CD8+ T cells in alopecia areata. Study conclusions and caveats: Scalp specimens additionally yield sequences from normal skin's resident alphabeta T cells.

In the case of this clone: No antigen is known for it.

Extracted RNA was reverse transcribed, and the resulting cDNA served as sequencing template. Clones were read by immunoSEQ multiplex PCR, and TCRdb kept only the in-frame ones, dropping some. In the table there are some 170,000 clones, roughly 66% of which are singletons. Sorting from PBMCs produced CD4+ and CD8+ T cells. The CDR3 sequence is 12 residues long. Germline V gene lookup returns CDR1 MGHDK and CDR2 SYGVNS. V was cut by 1 base and J by 5 bases, with 5 bases left in between. This chain joins TRBV25-1 and TRBJ1-2; D gene unclear. The sequencing used CD8+ T cells sorted from blood, collected at week 0. This TCR came from a human donor with alopecia areata. The CDR3 nucleotides read TGTGCCAGCAGTGAATCGGAGTATGGCTACACCTTC. This codes for CASSESEYGYTF.